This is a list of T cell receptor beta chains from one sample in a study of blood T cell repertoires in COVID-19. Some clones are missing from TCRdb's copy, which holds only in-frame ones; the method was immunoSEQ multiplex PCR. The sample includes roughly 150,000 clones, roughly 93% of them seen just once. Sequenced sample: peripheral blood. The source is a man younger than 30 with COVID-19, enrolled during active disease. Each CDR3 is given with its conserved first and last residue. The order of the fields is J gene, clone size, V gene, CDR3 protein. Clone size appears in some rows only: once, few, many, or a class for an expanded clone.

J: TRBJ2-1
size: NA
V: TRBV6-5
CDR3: CASSPSGLAGGEQFF

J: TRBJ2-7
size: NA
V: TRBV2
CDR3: CASSAHGTSGNEQYF

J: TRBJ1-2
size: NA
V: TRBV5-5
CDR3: CASSLGLTGRSDYGYTF

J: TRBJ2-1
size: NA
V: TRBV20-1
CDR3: CSASQRVTYNEQFF

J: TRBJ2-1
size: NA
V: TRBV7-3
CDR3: CASSLGGRNEQFF

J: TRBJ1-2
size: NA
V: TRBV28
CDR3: CASSLSFYGYTF

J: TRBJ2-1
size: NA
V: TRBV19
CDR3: CASTQGASGSSGDEQFF

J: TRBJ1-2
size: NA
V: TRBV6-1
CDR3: CASSEDRGSRYGYTF

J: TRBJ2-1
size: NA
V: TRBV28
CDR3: CASRPTTRTSGSYNEQFF

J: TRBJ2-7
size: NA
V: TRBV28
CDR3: CASSRGTVFYEQYF

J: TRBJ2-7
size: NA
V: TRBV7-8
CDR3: CASSLAGQIYEQYF

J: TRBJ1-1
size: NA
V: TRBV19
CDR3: CASSIGSGGTEAFF

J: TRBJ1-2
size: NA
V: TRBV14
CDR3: CASSQWGQHTF

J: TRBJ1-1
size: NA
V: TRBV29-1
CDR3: CSVEDLDRGYTEAFF

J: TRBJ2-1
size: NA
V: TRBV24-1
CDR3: CATSDFPGEDRDRSHSYNEQFF

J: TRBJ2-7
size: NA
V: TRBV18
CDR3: CASSPRSLSRDYAYEQYF

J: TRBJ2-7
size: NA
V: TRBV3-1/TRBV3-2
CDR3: CASSRSGTGSYEQYF

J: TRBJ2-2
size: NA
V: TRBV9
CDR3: CASSVRQLNTGELFF

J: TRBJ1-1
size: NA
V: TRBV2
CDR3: CASSEVTENTEAFF

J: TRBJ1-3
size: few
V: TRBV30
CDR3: CAWDKGPGNTIYF

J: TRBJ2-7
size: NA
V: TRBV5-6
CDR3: CASSLKAQREDDEQYF

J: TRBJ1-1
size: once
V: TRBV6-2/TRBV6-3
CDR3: CASSKPGLEAFF

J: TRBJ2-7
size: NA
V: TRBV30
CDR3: CAWSGGQGPYEQYF

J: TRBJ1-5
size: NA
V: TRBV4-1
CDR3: CASSRTGPQPQHF

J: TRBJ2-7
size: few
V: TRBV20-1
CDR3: CSVAGGFEQYF

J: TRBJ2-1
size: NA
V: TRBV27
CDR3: CASSSGTGNEQFF

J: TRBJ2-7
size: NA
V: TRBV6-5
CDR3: CASSYSGTSVYEQYF

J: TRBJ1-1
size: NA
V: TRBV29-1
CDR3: CSVEGLWNTEAFF

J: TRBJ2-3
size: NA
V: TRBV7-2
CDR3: CASSLVAGGADTQYF

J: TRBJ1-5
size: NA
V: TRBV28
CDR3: CASSFNRVGNQPQHF